The sequence of this T cell receptor beta chain was determined in a study of T-cell memory formation after mild COVID-19. Overall study results and limits: While clones contracting from day 15 to 85 were balanced between CD4 and CD8, later expanders leaned CD4+. Shrinking CD4+ clones were chiefly CM and EM; CD8+ ones were chiefly EMRA.

V dropped 6 bases and J dropped 7 bases, with 4 bases sitting between them. The CDR3 runs to 10 residues. Germline CDR1 reads SEHNR; CDR2 reads FQNEAQ (reference sequence). This clonotype has just a few counts. Its antigen is undetermined. Via MiXCR, TCRdb re-called the 5' RACE reads, giving one row per CDR3 protein. The sample lists fewer than 500,000 distinct CDR3 sequences, about 23% occurring once. The chain links TRBV7-9 to TRBJ2-1; no clear D. Material for sequencing was PBMCs or a T cell subset sorted from them (not recorded which). The clonotype originates from an adult woman who had mild COVID-19 (a few samples of this study predate the infection). Cell type and time point are not known. The CDR3 coding sequence is TGTGCCAGCAGGGGGAATGAGCAGTTCTTC. It encodes CASRGNEQFF.